This T cell receptor (beta chain) appears in the sequencing data of a study of T cell responses to AZD1222 COVID-19 vaccine (dated by TCRdb to 2020 to 2023). For the study in its entirety: AZD1222 recipients with second doses at about 4 weeks or about 12 weeks were pooled, because spike-specific TCR depth and breadth did not differ between schedules. TCR sequencing covered 230 to 250 trial participants: 200 to 220 given two doses of AZD1222 and 26 given two doses of MenACWY control vaccine. Trial participants were enrolled by age into subgroups of 18-55, 56-69 and 70-plus years, and about 150, 27 and 61 TCR-sequenced participants, respectively, were included in these subgroups.

V drops 0 bases and J drops 12 bases, leaving 18 bases in between. CDR3 length: 16 amino acids, cysteine to phenylalanine. The sequence is cut down to CDR3 DNA, 48 bases in frame from base 1. The germline V gene gives CDR1 as MGHRA and CDR2 as YSYEKL. As concerns this clone: This clone's antigen is unknown. The input lacks base qualities; no much larger clone sits a single base away.

The CDR3 regions of human TCRbeta chains were analyzed by immunosequencing. The authors' analysis ran thus. Repertoire TCRs were checked for matches against a reference library of SARS-CoV-2-specific TCRs that had been generated using the MIRA antigen-specificity platform. Breadth was defined as the fraction of unique TCRs that were SARS-CoV-2-associated, and depth was defined as the fraction of total T cells that were SARS-CoV-2-associated. Each spike-specific TCR was assigned to its reactive spike region and to a CD4 or CD8 class using the MIRA data. Log10-transformed breadth and depth values were compared by one-way ANOVA with Sidak's multiple comparisons tests. In TCRdb, the immuneACCESS table is reduced to in-frame sequences with V and J assigned. These tables do not hold every clone; where another copy was compared, an unresolved V gene accounts for under half, and the others remain unexplained. Clone size and V and J calls were adopted from that table, with D and trimming inferred from the DNA. This sample has around 110,000 clones in its table, and around 92% of those were observed once. The ten largest clones capture approximately 3.1% of the sample.

General study outcomes and caveats: After two AZD1222 doses, spike-specific TCR breadth and depth were significantly higher than at day 0 and than in MenACWY recipients. Conclusions about previously exposed vaccinees are limited, since just six AZD1222 recipients were seropositive for SARS-CoV-2 at baseline. The whole spike protein was spanned by vaccine-associated CD4 TCRs, and dominant responses were seen in regions 160-218 and 743-854. In the small 56-69-year group, the increase in depth fell short of significance, most likely because of low power. Participants were mostly white British and included more females than males, and it was suggested by the authors that clonal diversity may have been underestimated. Because no day 14 peak-response samples were available, the repertoires could be characterized only after the peak T cell response. Reportedly, close to half of the unique spike-specific TCRs recognized epitopes lying outside the regions that are mutated in the B.1.351 and B.1.1.7 variants.

Reading the label with the study, this specimen's time point is: baseline before first vaccination. The vaccinee samples were drawn from two UK trials, COV001 and COV002, one of which was a single-blind randomized controlled phase 2/3 trial testing AZD1222 (ChAdOx1 nCoV-19) in healthy adults. For TCRbeta chain sequencing, PBMC samples were collected from trial participants at day 0 and at day 28 after the second dose. The receptor was isolated from an adult in good health. The V and J segments used are TRBV4-1 and TRBJ1-6, and possibly TRBD1, on 6 matching bases. The sample was peripheral blood, taken on day 0 of AZD1222 vaccination. The DNA is TGCGCCAGCAGCCAAGAAGGGACAAGAGGGTTACTACCCCTCCACTTT. The resulting protein is CASSQEGTRGLLPLHF.